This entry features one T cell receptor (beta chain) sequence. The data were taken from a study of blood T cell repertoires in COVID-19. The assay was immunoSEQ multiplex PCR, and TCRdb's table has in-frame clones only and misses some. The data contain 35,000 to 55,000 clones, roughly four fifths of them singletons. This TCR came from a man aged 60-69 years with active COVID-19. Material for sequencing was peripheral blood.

The CDR3, as DNA: TGTGCCAGCTCACCACGTACGCGCGCGGGAGATTCACCCCTCCACTTT. It codes for CASSPRTRAGDSPLHF. This sequence joins TRBV18 and TRBJ1-6; no firm D call. The ends were cut back, 1 base at V and 8 bases at J, with 15 bases in the middle. The CDR3 loop spans 16 amino acids. Germline-derived CDR1 and CDR2 are KGHSH and LQKENI.